These 14 T cell receptor beta chains originate from one sample sequenced in a study of blood T cell repertoires in COVID-19. Some clones are missing from TCRdb's copy, which holds only in-frame ones; the method was immunoSEQ multiplex PCR. The table includes some 75,000 clones, approximately 80% detected once. The specimen was peripheral blood. These receptors all come from a man between 45 and 60 years old with COVID-19, enrolled during active disease.

This clone has only a few counts. J is TRBJ2-7 and V is TRBV9, with D possibly matching TRBD2 (6 bases). CDR1 and CDR2 (germline): SGDLS, YYNGEE. CDR3 length: 15 amino acids. Deletions cut 0 bases from V and 4 bases from J, with 14 bases between. The CDR3 DNA is TGTGCCAGCAGCGTAGCTGACAGACTAGGGTACGAGCAGTACTTC. Protein sequence: CASSVADRLGYEQYF.

The J gene is TRBJ1-1, the V gene TRBV30; D is unclear. V was cut by 2 bases and J by 1 base, with 5 bases left in between. CDR3 size: 12 residues. Germline CDR1 and CDR2: GTSNPN and SVGIG (reference sequence). DNA of the CDR3: TGTGCCTGGAGTCACAAGAACACTGAAGCTTTCTTT. Translated: CAWSHKNTEAFF.

The gene calls are TRBV3-1 (or the pseudogene TRBV3-2) and TRBJ2-3; the match to TRBD2 covers 10 bases. In germline, CDR1 is LGHDT, CDR2 YNNKEL (reference sequence). The length of the CDR3 is 15 residues. The ends lost 1 base at V and 5 bases at J; junction bases unmatched: 3. This CDR3 is CASSQGLAGVDTQYF. The CDR3 DNA is TGTGCCAGCAGCCAAGGGCTAGCGGGGGTAGATACGCAGTATTTT.

The chain employs TRBV27 and TRBJ2-7, with D perhaps TRBD1 (5 bases). The germline V gene encodes CDR1 MNHEY and CDR2 SMNVEV (reference sequence). The CDR3 loop spans 13 amino acids. V lost 2 bases, J lost 3 bases, and 8 bases lay in between. CDR3 protein: CASSLGAGYEQYF. The CDR3 DNA is TGTGCCAGCAGTTTAGGGGCCGGCTACGAGCAGTACTTC.

The chain has TRBV4-2 and TRBJ2-7, with 8 bases identical to TRBD2. This CDR3 region has 16 residues. The V segment lost 0 bases and the J segment 3 bases; nucleotides outside the gene matches: 7. From germline, CDR1 is LGHNA and CDR2 YNFKEQ. The CDR3 sequence is CASSQDKGSGSYEQYF. In DNA form, the CDR3 reads TGTGCCAGCAGCCAAGATAAAGGGAGCGGGAGCTACGAGCAGTACTTC.

This clone was counted many times. J is TRBJ2-7 and V is TRBV27; D may be TRBD2 (5 bases). The CDR3 runs 14 residues. Deletions cut 5 bases from V and 6 bases from J, with 17 bases between. Germline V gene lookup returns CDR1 MNHEY and CDR2 SMNVEV (reference sequence). In nucleotides, the CDR3 is TGTGCCAGCAGTCAACTTAGACGGGATGCCGAGCAGTACTTC. It codes for CASSQLRRDAEQYF.

J is TRBJ2-3 and V is TRBV5-1; 7 bases align to TRBD2. Germline values: CDR1 SGHRS, CDR2 YFSETQ. The V and J ends lost 5 bases and 2 bases, in that order; junction bases with no gene match: 11. The CDR3 has 16 residues. The CDR3 region is CASSPPGAGITDTQYF. As DNA, the CDR3 is TGCGCCAGCAGTCCCCCGGGAGCGGGGATCACAGATACGCAGTATTTT.

This chain links TRBV6-2 or TRBV6-3 with TRBJ2-5; 10 nucleotides match TRBD1. Germline V CDR1 and CDR2: MNHEY, SVGEGT. This CDR3 contains 14 residues. V lost 6 bases, J lost 5 bases, and 6 bases stayed unmatched. CDR3 sequence reads: CASSPTGGHETQYF. The CDR3, as DNA: TGTGCCAGCAGCCCGACAGGGGGCCACGAGACCCAGTACTTC.

This sequence joins TRBV30 and TRBJ1-1; a weak D match, TRBD1 (5 bases). The CDR3 is 16 amino acids. V shed 0 bases and J shed 6 bases, with 20 bases lying between them. Germline CDR1 GTSNPN, CDR2 SVGIG (reference sequence). The CDR3 is CAWSVRGLLGTAEAFF. In DNA form, the CDR3 reads TGTGCCTGGAGTGTACGGGGCTTACTGGGGACTGCTGAAGCTTTCTTT.

The chain carries TRBV24-1 and TRBJ2-1, with 7 bases matching TRBD1. Germline V gene lookup returns CDR1 KGHDR and CDR2 SFDVKD. V gave up 5 bases and J gave up 9 bases; unmatched junction bases: 6. CDR3 size: 13 residues. The CDR3 DNA reads TGTGCCACCAGTGCACTGAACAGGGGTGAGCAGTTCTTC. This translates into CATSALNRGEQFF.

The genes are TRBV10-3 and TRBJ2-7, with TRBD1 matching 8 bases. The CDR3 length is 13 residues. The germline CDR1 and CDR2 sequences are ENHRY and SYGVKD. J lost 6 bases, V lost 6 bases, and 7 bases had no gene match. CDR3 sequence: CAIRLTGEAEQYF. Written as DNA, the CDR3 is TGTGCCATCAGGTTGACAGGGGAGGCCGAGCAGTACTTC.

The rearrangement uses TRBV4-3 and TRBJ1-5; 8 bases align to TRBD1. V shed 1 base and J 6 bases; nucleotides not matched to a gene: 5. The V gene's germline CDR1 is LGHNA and CDR2 YSLEER. This CDR3 has 15 residues. The CDR3 DNA is TGCGCCAGCAGCCAAGGGACAGGGCTAGGTCAGCCCCAGCATTTT. This translates into CASSQGTGLGQPQHF.

V usage is TRBV5-8 and J usage is TRBJ1-1; D is perhaps TRBD1 (5 bases). The germline V gene has CDR1 SGHTS and CDR2 YDEGEE. Trimming shortened V by 3 bases and J by 7 bases, and 13 bases separated the two germline ends. The CDR3 sequence is 13 residues long. The CDR3 DNA sequence: TGTGCCAGCAGCTGGCAGGGTTTCCTTGAAGCTTTCTTT. This translates into CASSWQGFLEAFF.

The chain employs TRBV6-5 and TRBJ2-3; no clear D. V was clipped by 6 bases and J by 4 bases, with 5 bases between them. Germline V gene sequence: CDR1 MNHEY, CDR2 SVGAGI. This CDR3 has 11 residues. The CDR3 is CASSLSDTQYF. The CDR3 bases are TGTGCCAGCAGCCTCTCAGATACGCAGTATTTT.